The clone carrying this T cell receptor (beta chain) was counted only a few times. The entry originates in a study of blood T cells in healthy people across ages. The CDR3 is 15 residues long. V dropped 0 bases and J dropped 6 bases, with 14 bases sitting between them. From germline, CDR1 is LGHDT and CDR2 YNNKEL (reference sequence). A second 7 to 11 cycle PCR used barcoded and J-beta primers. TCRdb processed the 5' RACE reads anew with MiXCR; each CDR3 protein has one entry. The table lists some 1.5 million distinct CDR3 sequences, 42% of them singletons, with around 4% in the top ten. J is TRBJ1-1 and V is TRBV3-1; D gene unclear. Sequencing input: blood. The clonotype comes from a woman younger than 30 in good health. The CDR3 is CASSQEIEGAPEAFF. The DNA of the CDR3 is TGTGCCAGCAGCCAAGAGATCGAGGGAGCACCTGAAGCTTTCTTT.